This is a list of T cell receptor beta chains from one sample in a study of blood T cell repertoires in COVID-19. Libraries were prepared by immunoSEQ multiplex PCR; TCRdb keeps only in-frame clonotypes and omits some of them. The table includes nearly 200,000 clones, around four fifths detected once. Sequencing was carried out using peripheral blood. The receptor set was obtained from a human donor in a cohort sampled during active COVID-19. The CDR3 runs from the conserved cysteine through the conserved F or W. D genes are given only for firm matches. Clone size is given for some rows only: seen once, a few or many times, or a class if the clone is expanded.

J gene	D gene	clone size	V gene	CDR3 DNA	CDR3 protein
TRBJ1-1	NA	NA	TRBV18	TGTGCCAGCTCACCCCTAGGGGGGAACACTGAAGCTTTCTTT	CASSPLGGNTEAFF
TRBJ2-4	TRBD1	NA	TRBV5-4	TGTGCCAGCAGCCCGGACAGGGCATTTACGTTCCAGTACTTC	CASSPDRAFTFQYF
TRBJ1-2	NA	NA	TRBV6-5	TGTGCCAGCACCTTGTTTAGCGGGTCTAACTATGGCTACACCTTC	CASTLFSGSNYGYTF
TRBJ2-5	TRBD2	NA	TRBV4-1	TGCGCCAGCAGCCAAATTGGACTAGCGCCCCAGTACTTC	CASSQIGLAPQYF
TRBJ1-4	NA	few	TRBV19	TGTGCCAGTAGTTTCCAGGGAAGTGAAAAACTGTTTTTT	CASSFQGSEKLFF
TRBJ2-7	NA	NA	TRBV14	TGTGCCAGCAGCCAAGTTCATTCCGAGCAGTACTTC	CASSQVHSEQYF
TRBJ1-4	NA	NA	TRBV5-4	TGTGCCAGCAGCGGCCAGGACAGTAATGAAAAACTGTTTTTT	CASSGQDSNEKLFF
TRBJ2-1	NA	NA	TRBV7-6	TGTGCCAGCAGCTTAGAGATCGGCGGTCGACGCTCCTACAATGAGCAGTTCTTC	CASSLEIGGRRSYNEQFF
TRBJ2-5	NA	NA	TRBV10-1	TGCGCCAGCATGAGGACTGAACAAGAGACCCAGTACTTC	CASMRTEQETQYF
TRBJ2-1	TRBD2	NA	TRBV4-1	TGCGCCAGCAGCCAAGGGACTAGCGGGGGAGCTACCTACAATGAGCAGTTCTTC	CASSQGTSGGATYNEQFF
TRBJ2-3	NA	NA	TRBV5-4	TGTGCCAGCAGTCCCATAGGCGGGCCTACGCAGTATTTT	CASSPIGGPTQYF
TRBJ1-6	NA	NA	TRBV3-1/TRBV3-2	TGTGCCAGCAGCCGTATTGGGGGGTCGGTACCCCTCCACTTT	CASSRIGGSVPLHF
TRBJ1-1	TRBD1	NA	TRBV23-1	TGCGCCAGCAGTCAATCCCCACGGACAGGGTCACCTACCGGGAACACTGAAGCTTTCTTT	CASSQSPRTGSPTGNTEAFF
TRBJ1-1	NA	once	TRBV2	TGTGCCAGCAGGGCCCTGCTTAACGCGAACACTGAAGCTTTCTTT	CASRALLNANTEAFF
TRBJ1-1	NA	NA	TRBV5-1	TGCGCCAGCAGCGACGAAAGGAGAGTCACTGAAGCTTTCTTT	CASSDERRVTEAFF
TRBJ2-7	TRBD2	NA	TRBV5-1	TGCGCCAGCAGCCCAGGAGGACTAGCGGGAACGAGCTCCTACGAGCAGTACTTC	CASSPGGLAGTSSYEQYF
TRBJ1-5	NA	once	TRBV6-6	TGTGCCAGTAACCTACAGGGAGGGAGCAATCAGCCCCAGCATTTT	CASNLQGGSNQPQHF
TRBJ2-1	TRBD1	once	TRBV6-6	TGTGCCAGCAGGACGGGACAGAACAATGAGCAGTTCTTC	CASRTGQNNEQFF
TRBJ2-2	TRBD1	NA	TRBV6-2/TRBV6-3	TGTGCCAGCTGCCGGGACAGGGGGAACACCGGGGAGCTGTTTTTT	CASCRDRGNTGELFF
TRBJ1-5	NA	once	TRBV6-6	TGTGCCAGCAGTGGAAGGGGAGGCAGCAATCAGCCCCAGCATTTT	CASSGRGGSNQPQHF
TRBJ2-3	TRBD2	NA	TRBV3-1/TRBV3-2	TGTGCCAGCAGCCAAGAACTAGCGGGAGGCACAGATACGCAGTATTTT	CASSQELAGGTDTQYF
TRBJ2-1	NA	once	TRBV29-1	TGCAGCGTCCAGCCGGGACAATACCTTAATGAGCAGTTCTTC	CSVQPGQYLNEQFF
TRBJ1-1	TRBD1	NA	TRBV29-1	TGCAGCGTGGACAGGGGGGCCACTGAAGCTTTCTTT	CSVDRGATEAFF
TRBJ2-5	TRBD1	NA	TRBV2	TGTGCCAGCTCAAGGACAGGGGAGAGGTTTGGGGGGACCCAGTACTTC	CASSRTGERFGGTQYF
TRBJ2-5	NA	NA	TRBV2	TGTGCCAGCAGATACCAACCTCGAAGCAGGGTATCGGCGACCCAGTACTTC	CASRYQPRSRVSATQYF
TRBJ1-2	TRBD1	NA	TRBV27	TGTGCCAGCAGTTCCGGAGACAGGGGAGGATATGGCTACACCTTC	CASSSGDRGGYGYTF
TRBJ1-2	NA	NA	TRBV6-5	TGTGCCAGCAGCCGCGTTCAACCAGGGTTTTATGGCTACACCTTC	CASSRVQPGFYGYTF
TRBJ2-6	NA	NA	TRBV14	TGTGCCAGCAGCCAAGTGCGGGGCGGCGGCAGCTCTGGGGCCAACGTCCTGACTTTC	CASSQVRGGGSSGANVLTF
TRBJ2-1	NA	NA	TRBV11-2	TGTGCCAGCAGCTTAGAGGGTGGCAGGAATGAGCAGTTCTTC	CASSLEGGRNEQFF
TRBJ1-6	NA	few	TRBV19	TGTGCCAGTAGTATAGTCGGGAAGACGATTAATTCACCCCTCCACTTT	CASSIVGKTINSPLHF
TRBJ2-1	TRBD2	once	TRBV11-3	TGTGCCAGCAGTCGGATAGCGGGGGGGTTCAATGAGCAGTTCTTC	CASSRIAGGFNEQFF
TRBJ2-3	NA	NA	TRBV11-1	TGTGCCAGCTCGTGGGACAATACGCAGTATTTT	CASSWDNTQYF
TRBJ2-2	NA	NA	TRBV5-1	TGCGCCAGCAGCTCCGGGATTGCAGGGAACACCGGGGAGCTGTTTTTT	CASSSGIAGNTGELFF
TRBJ1-3	NA	NA	TRBV5-4	TGTGCCAGCAGCACCTCTCAGGGTTTCTCTGGAAACACCATATATTTT	CASSTSQGFSGNTIYF
TRBJ2-5	TRBD1	NA	TRBV6-5	TGTGCCAGTGCTGAAGGGGGCTCCGAGACCCAGTACTTC	CASAEGGSETQYF
TRBJ1-1	TRBD1	NA	TRBV6-1	TGTGCCAGCCGTGAGGACAGGGGATTAGTTATCAACACTGAAGCTTTCTTT	CASREDRGLVINTEAFF
TRBJ2-1	NA	few	TRBV19	TGTGCCAGTAGCCGCGATATCCACCGGAGAACCTACAATGAGCAGTTCTTC	CASSRDIHRRTYNEQFF
TRBJ1-5	TRBD1	NA	TRBV6-6	TGTGCCAGCAGTTACGTGGACAGGTACAATCAGCCCCAGCATTTT	CASSYVDRYNQPQHF
TRBJ2-3	TRBD2	NA	TRBV7-2	TGTGCCAGCAGCGTTCGCGGGGGGGACACAGATACGCAGTATTTT	CASSVRGGDTDTQYF
TRBJ2-5	NA	NA	TRBV28	TGTGCCAGCAGTTTAGGGGACAGGGGTCCGCCGCGGCGGGAGGGCCCAGAGACCCAGTACTTC	CASSLGDRGPPRREGPETQYF
TRBJ2-3	TRBD2	NA	TRBV7-6	TGTGCCAGCAGCACAGGTCTAGCGGGGGAGTTAGATACGCAGTATTTT	CASSTGLAGELDTQYF
TRBJ2-1	NA	NA	TRBV13	TGTGCCAGCAGCCCCCGAGGGGGTGAGCAGTTCTTC	CASSPRGGEQFF
TRBJ1-2	NA	NA	TRBV19	TGTGCCAGTAGTGACAGTCGGGGACTCGGGACGTATGGCTACACCTTC	CASSDSRGLGTYGYTF